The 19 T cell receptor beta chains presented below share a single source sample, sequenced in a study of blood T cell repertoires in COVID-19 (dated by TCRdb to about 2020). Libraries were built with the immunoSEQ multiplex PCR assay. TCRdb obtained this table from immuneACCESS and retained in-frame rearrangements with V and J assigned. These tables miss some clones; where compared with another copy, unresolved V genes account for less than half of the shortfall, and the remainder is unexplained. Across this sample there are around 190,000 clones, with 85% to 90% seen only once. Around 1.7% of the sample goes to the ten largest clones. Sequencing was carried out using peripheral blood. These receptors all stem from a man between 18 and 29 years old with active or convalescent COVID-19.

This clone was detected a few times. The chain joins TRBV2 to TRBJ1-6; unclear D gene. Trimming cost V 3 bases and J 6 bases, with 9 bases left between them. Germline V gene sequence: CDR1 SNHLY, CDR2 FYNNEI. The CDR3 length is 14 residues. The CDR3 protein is CASSEETFNSPLHF. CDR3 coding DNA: TGTGCCAGCAGTGAGGAGACGTTTAATTCACCCCTCCACTTT.

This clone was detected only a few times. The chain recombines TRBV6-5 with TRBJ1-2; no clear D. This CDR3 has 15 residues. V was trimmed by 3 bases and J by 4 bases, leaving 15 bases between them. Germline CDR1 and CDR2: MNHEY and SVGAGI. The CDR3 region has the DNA TGTGCCAGCAGTTATTCCACAGATGAGGGCTATGGCTACACCTTC. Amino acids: CASSYSTDEGYGYTF.

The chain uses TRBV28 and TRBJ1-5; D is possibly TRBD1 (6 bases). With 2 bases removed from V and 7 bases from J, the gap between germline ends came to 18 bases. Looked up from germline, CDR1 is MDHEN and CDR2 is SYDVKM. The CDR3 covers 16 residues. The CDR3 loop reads CASSLTRGGQGQPQHF. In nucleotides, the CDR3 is TGTGCCAGCAGTTTAACCAGGGGTGGTCAGGGGCAGCCCCAGCATTTT. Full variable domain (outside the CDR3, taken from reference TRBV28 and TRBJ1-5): DVKVTQSSRYLVKRTGEKVFLECVQDMDHENMFWYRQDPGLGLRLIYFSYDVKMKEKGDIPEGYSVSREKKERFSLILESASTNQTSMYLCASSLTRGGQGQPQHFGDGTRLSIL.

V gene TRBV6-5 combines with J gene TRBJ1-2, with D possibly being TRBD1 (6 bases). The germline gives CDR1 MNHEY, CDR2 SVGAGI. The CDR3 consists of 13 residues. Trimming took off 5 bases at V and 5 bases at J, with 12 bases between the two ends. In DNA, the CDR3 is TGTGCCAGCAGTCTCGGGACACTATATGGCTACACCTTC. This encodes CASSLGTLYGYTF.

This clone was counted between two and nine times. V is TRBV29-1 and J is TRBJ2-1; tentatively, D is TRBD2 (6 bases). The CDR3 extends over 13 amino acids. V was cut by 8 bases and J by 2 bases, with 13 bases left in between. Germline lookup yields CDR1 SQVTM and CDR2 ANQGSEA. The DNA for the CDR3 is TGCAGCCTAACTAGCAGCGCCTACAATGAGCAGTTCTTC. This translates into CSLTSSAYNEQFF.

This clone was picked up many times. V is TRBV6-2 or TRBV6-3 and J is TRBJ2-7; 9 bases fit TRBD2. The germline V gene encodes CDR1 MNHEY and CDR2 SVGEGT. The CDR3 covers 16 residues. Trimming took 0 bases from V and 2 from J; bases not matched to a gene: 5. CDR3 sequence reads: CASSYSPSGNTYEQYF. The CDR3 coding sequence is TGTGCCAGCAGTTACTCCCCTAGCGGGAATACCTACGAGCAGTACTTC.

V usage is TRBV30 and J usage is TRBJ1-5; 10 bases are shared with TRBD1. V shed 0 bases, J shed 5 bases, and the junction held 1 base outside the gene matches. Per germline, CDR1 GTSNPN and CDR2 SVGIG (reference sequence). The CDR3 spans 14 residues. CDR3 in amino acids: CAWSVDRGHQPQHF. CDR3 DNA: TGTGCCTGGAGTGTTGACAGGGGGCATCAGCCCCAGCATTTT.

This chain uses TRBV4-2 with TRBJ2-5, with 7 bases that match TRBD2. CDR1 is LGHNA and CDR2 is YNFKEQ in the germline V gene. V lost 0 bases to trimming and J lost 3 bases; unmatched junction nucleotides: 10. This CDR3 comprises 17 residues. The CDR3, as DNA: TGTGCCAGCAGCCAAGACCCCCTGGCTAGCGGAAAAGAGACCCAGTACTTC. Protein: CASSQDPLASGKETQYF.

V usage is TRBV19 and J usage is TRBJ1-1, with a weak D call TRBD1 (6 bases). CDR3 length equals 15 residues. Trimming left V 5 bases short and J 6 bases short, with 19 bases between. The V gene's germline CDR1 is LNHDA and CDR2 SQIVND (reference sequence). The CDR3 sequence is CASSPQGLLEAEAFF. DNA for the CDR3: TGTGCCAGTAGTCCCCAGGGGCTCCTGGAGGCTGAAGCTTTCTTT.

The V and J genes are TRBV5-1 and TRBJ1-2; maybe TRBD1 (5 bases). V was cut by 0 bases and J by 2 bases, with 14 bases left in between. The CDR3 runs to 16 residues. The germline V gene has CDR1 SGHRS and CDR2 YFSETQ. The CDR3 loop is CASSLGTIQANYGYTF. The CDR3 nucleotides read TGCGCCAGCAGCTTGGGAACAATACAGGCGAACTATGGCTACACCTTC.

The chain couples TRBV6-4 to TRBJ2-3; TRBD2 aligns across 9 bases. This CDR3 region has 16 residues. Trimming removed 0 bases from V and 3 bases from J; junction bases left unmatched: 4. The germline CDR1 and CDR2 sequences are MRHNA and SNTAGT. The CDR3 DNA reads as TGTGCCAGCAGTGACTCTAGCGGGGGTGTGACAGATACGCAGTATTTT. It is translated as CASSDSSGGVTDTQYF.

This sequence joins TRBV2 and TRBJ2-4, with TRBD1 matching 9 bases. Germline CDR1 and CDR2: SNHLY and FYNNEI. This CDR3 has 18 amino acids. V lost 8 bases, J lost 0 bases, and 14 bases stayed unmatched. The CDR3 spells CASAGPGTGKIAKNIQYF. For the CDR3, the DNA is TGTGCCAGCGCCGGTCCCGGGACAGGGAAGATAGCCAAAAACATTCAGTACTTC.

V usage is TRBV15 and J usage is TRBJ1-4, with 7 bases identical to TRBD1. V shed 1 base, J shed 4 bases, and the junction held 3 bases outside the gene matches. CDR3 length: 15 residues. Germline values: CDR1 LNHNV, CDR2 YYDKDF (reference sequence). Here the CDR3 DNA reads TGTGCCACCAGCAGAGGACAGGGATATAATGAAAAACTGTTTTTT. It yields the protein CATSRGQGYNEKLFF.

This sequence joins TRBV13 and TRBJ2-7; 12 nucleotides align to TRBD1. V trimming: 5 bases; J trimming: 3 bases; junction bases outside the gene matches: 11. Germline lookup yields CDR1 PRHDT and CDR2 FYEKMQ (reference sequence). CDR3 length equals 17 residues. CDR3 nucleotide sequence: TGTGCCAGCAGCCTGGGACAGGGGGCGCATTCCGTCTACGAGCAGTACTTC. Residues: CASSLGQGAHSVYEQYF. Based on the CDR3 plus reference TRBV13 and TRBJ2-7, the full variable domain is AAGVIQSPRHLIKEKRETATLKCYPIPRHDTVYWYQQGPGQDPQFLISFYEKMQSDKGSIPDRFSAQQFSDYHSELNMSSLELGDSALYFCASSLGQGAHSVYEQYFGPGTRLTVT.

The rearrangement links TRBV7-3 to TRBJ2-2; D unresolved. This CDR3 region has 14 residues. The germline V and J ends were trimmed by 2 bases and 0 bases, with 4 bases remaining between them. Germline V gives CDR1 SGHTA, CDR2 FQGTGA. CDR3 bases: TGTGCCAGCAGCTTAGAGCCGAACACCGGGGAGCTGTTTTTT. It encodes CASSLEPNTGELFF.

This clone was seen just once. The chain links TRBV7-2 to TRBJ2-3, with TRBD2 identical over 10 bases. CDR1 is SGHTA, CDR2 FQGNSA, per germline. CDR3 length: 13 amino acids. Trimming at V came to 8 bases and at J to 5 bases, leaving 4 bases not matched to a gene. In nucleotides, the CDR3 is TGTGCCAGCCTAGCGGGAGAGTTAGATACGCAGTATTTT. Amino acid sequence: CASLAGELDTQYF.

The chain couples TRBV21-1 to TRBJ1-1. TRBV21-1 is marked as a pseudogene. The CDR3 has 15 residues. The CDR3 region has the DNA TGTGCCAGCAGCAAAGCGCGCGGTGAGAACACTGAAGCTTTCTTT. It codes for CASSKARGENTEAFF.

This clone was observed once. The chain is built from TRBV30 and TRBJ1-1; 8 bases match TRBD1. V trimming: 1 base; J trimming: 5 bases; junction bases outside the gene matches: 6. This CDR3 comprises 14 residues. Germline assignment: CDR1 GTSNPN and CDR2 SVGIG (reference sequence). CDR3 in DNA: TGTGCCTGGAGTGCGACACAGGGGGAAACTGAAGCTTTCTTT. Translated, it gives CAWSATQGETEAFF.

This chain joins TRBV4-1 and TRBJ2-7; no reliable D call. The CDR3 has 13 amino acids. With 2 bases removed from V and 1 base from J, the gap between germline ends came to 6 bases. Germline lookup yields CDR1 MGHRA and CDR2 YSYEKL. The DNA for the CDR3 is TGCGCCAGCAGCCAACTAAATTCCTACGAGCAGTACTTC. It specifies CASSQLNSYEQYF.